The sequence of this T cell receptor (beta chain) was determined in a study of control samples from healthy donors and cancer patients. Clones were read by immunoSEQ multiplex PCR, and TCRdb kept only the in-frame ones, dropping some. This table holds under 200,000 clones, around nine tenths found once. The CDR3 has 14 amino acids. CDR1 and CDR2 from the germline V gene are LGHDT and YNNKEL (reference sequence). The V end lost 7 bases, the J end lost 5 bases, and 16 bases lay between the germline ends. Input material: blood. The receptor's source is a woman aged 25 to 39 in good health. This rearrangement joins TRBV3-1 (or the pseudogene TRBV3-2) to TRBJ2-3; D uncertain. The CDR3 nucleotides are TGTGCCAGCACCCTGATGGGTAGGGTAGATACGCAGTATTTT. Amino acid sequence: CASTLMGRVDTQYF.